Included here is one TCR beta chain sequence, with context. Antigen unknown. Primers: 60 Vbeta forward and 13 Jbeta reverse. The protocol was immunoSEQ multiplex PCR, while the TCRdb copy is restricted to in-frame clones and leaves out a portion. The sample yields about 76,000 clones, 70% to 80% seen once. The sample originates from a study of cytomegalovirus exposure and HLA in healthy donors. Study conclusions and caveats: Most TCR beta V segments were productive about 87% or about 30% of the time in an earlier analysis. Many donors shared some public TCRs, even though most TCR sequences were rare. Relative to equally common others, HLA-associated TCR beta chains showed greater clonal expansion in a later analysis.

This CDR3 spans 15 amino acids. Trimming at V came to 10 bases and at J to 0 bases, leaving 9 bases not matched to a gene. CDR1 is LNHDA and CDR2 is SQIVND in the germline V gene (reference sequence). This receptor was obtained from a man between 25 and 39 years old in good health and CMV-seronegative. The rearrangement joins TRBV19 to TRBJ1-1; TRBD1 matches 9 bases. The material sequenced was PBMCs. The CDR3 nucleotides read TGTGCCACTCGGGGACAGGGAAATATGAACACTGAAGCTTTCTTT. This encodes CATRGQGNMNTEAFF.